This TCR beta chain was recovered during a study of shared clonotypes between healthy human individuals. As for the study in general: The study used three CD4 naive, three CD4 memory, two CD8 naive and one CD8 memory plate per donor.

Of note for this clone: The antigen is undetermined.

The naive CD8 subset, CD45RO-negative cells positively selected for CCR7, excluded terminally differentiated effector memory CD45RA+ cells. Study observations and caveats: Sampling was confined to blood; repertoires within tissues likely differ.

Looked up from germline, CDR1 is SGHDN and CDR2 is FVKESK. This CDR3 region has 14 residues. Trimming pared 0 bases from V and 4 bases from J, leaving 10 bases between. The authors split each subset's genomic DNA evenly across several immunoSEQ plates. Sorted-subset replicate PCRs used 150 to 200 ng of genomic DNA. This amount corresponded to 30,000 to 35,000 T cell genomes. The assay was immunoSEQ multiplex PCR, and TCRdb's table has in-frame clones only and misses some. The top ten clones hold 1.5% to 2% of a sample with roughly 2.1 million clones, about 93% of them seen once. The rearrangement links TRBV14 to TRBJ2-7, with D possibly being TRBD2 (6 bases). The sequence derives from a man younger than 30 in good health. Some clones in this sample may be carry-over from other donors' samples. The specimen sequenced was naive CD8+ T cells from PBMCs. The CDR3 DNA is TGTGCCAGCAGCCAAGAATCACTAGCTTACGAGCAGTACTTC. This codes for CASSQESLAYEQYF.